The rows below give T cell receptor beta chains drawn from one sample of a study of long-term antiretroviral therapy in people with HIV. Assay used: immunoSEQ multiplex PCR; TCRdb lists only in-frame clones, some missing. This sample yields 20,000 to 25,000 clones, of which roughly 84% are seen a single time; around 10% belongs to the top ten. The material sequenced was unsorted PBMCs, taken around 2.4 years after starting antiretroviral therapy. These receptors came from a man in his forties or fifties with HIV. CDR3s include the opening cysteine and the closing phenylalanine or tryptophan. Each record gives: CDR3 length, J gene, clone size, V gene, D gene, CDR3 DNA, CDR3 protein. D genes are given only for firm matches. The size entry is marked missing in some rows and otherwise reads once, few, many or a size class.

>18|TRBJ2-1|few|TRBV4-1|TRBD2
TGCGCCAGCAGCCAAGTCGGAACTAGCGGGAGCCCCTACAATGAGCAGTTCTTC
CASSQVGTSGSPYNEQFF
>16|TRBJ1-3|.|TRBV9|.
TGTGCCAGCAGCGTGGCCCGCGCCGCCTCTGGAAACACCATATATTTT
CASSVARAASGNTIYF
>16|TRBJ2-7|few|TRBV27|TRBD1
TGTGCCAGCAGTTTACGCCCCACAGGGGGGATCTACGAGCAGTACTTC
CASSLRPTGGIYEQYF
>13|TRBJ1-1|.|TRBV5-4|TRBD1
TGTGCCAGCAGCCGACAGGGAGGGACTGAAGCTTTCTTT
CASSRQGGTEAFF
>15|TRBJ2-7|.|TRBV6-5|.
TGTGCCAGCAACCGAGACAGGAGAGGCGGGAGCGAGCAGTACTTC
CASNRDRRGGSEQYF
>15|TRBJ1-6|.|TRBV6-5|.
TGTGCCAGCAGGCCGGGACGGGGGATAAATTCACCCCTCCACTTT
CASRPGRGINSPLHF
>16|TRBJ1-1|once|TRBV11-2|.
TGTGCCAGCAGCTTAGGGTTAAGGAGGACTTACACTGAAGCTTTCTTT
CASSLGLRRTYTEAFF
>12|TRBJ1-2|.|TRBV6-4|.
TGTGCCAGCGGGATACCGCCATATGGCTACACCTTC
CASGIPPYGYTF
>12|TRBJ1-1|.|TRBV27|.
TGTGCCAGCAGTTTATCAGGGGGGACGGCTTTCTTT
CASSLSGGTAFF
>16|TRBJ1-6|.|TRBV27|.
TGTGCCAGCAGTGCCAAACAGGGTTTGACTAATTCACCCCTCCACTTT
CASSAKQGLTNSPLHF
>19|TRBJ2-1|.|TRBV19|.
TGTGCCAGTAGTATAGAACCCCAGGGTTATAACTGGGGGGACAATGAGCAGTTCTTC
CASSIEPQGYNWGDNEQFF
>17|TRBJ2-7|.|TRBV11-2|.
TGTGCCAGCAGCTTAGATCATCGAGGGGAAAGCTCCTACGAGCAGTACTTC
CASSLDHRGESSYEQYF
>16|TRBJ1-2|.|TRBV18|TRBD1
TGTGCCAGCTCATCAAGATCCGGGACAGAGGTCTATGGCTACACCTTC
CASSSRSGTEVYGYTF
>16|TRBJ2-6|.|TRBV2|TRBD1
TGTGCCAGGATGGACAGGGAGAGCTCTGGGGCCAACGTCCTGACTTTC
CARMDRESSGANVLTF
>16|TRBJ2-3|once|TRBV15|TRBD2
TGTGCCACCAGCACGACTAGCGGGGGGTTCACAGATACGCAGTATTTT
CATSTTSGGFTDTQYF
>17|TRBJ2-5|.|TRBV5-1|.
TGCGCCAGCAGCTTAGAACCACCCGGCCGTTGGGGAGAGACCCAGTACTTC
CASSLEPPGRWGETQYF
>13|TRBJ1-1|once|TRBV7-2|.
TGTGCCAGCAGCTTGGGCACGAACACTGAAGCTTTCTTT
CASSLGTNTEAFF
>16|TRBJ1-2|.|TRBV25-1|.
TGTGCCAGCAGTGACCCCGGCCCCGGGAAGTGGGATGGCTACACCTTC
CASSDPGPGKWDGYTF
>12|TRBJ1-2|few|TRBV5-4|.
TGTGCCAGCAGCGCGACCTCGCCTGGCTACACCTTC
CASSATSPGYTF
>16|TRBJ1-2|.|TRBV6-4|TRBD1
TGTGCCAGCATTGGCGGTAGGGGGCAAAAATCCTATGGCTACACCTTC
CASIGGRGQKSYGYTF
>16|TRBJ1-5|.|TRBV19|.
TGTGCCAGTAGTATCGAAGGGGCAGGGATCAATCAGCCCCAGCATTTT
CASSIEGAGINQPQHF
>16|TRBJ2-2|.|TRBV27|TRBD1
TGTGCCAGCAGCCCGGGGACAGCCCCTCGCACCGGGGAGCTGTTTTTT
CASSPGTAPRTGELFF
>16|TRBJ2-3|.|TRBV10-1|.
TGCGCCAGCAGTGAGTCCCTGGGCAGTCCAGGCGATACGCAGTATTTT
CASSESLGSPGDTQYF
>18|TRBJ2-3|.|TRBV7-8|TRBD2
TGTGCCAGCAGCTCGGGACTAGCGGGACAAGGGGGCACAGATACGCAGTATTTT
CASSSGLAGQGGTDTQYF
>14|TRBJ2-2|.|TRBV19|.
TGTGCCAGTAGTATAGACAAGGGCACCGGGGAGCTGTTTTTT
CASSIDKGTGELFF